The next 20 T cell receptor beta chains were all read from a single sample in a study of shared clonotypes between healthy human individuals. Sequencing was performed with immunoSEQ multiplex PCR; in TCRdb, only in-frame clones are kept and a portion is missing. This table holds some 1 million clones, about 75% found once. The sequencing sample was made of memory CD4+ T cells sorted from blood. Documented subset: CD45RA-negative fraction. Receptors originate from a man in his late teens or twenties in good health.

This rearrangement joins TRBV6-6 to TRBJ2-7; D possibly corresponds to TRBD2 (6 bases). Deletions cut 7 bases from V and 7 bases from J, with 20 bases between. The CDR3 consists of 14 residues. CDR1 is MNHNY, CDR2 SVGAGI, per germline (reference sequence). CDR3 sequence (DNA): TGTGCCAGCACCCGCAGGGACTTCGAAGGAGAGCAGTACTTC. Translation gives CASTRRDFEGEQYF.

This clone was counted between two and nine times. This sequence joins TRBV5-5 and TRBJ1-1, with D possibly matching TRBD1 (5 bases). V was cut by 1 base and J by 0 bases, with 7 bases left in between. Germline V CDR1 and CDR2: SGHKS, YYEKEE (reference sequence). The CDR3 covers 14 residues. The CDR3 region has the DNA TGTGCCAGCAGCTTGAGCAGGGTGAACACTGAAGCTTTCTTT. It specifies CASSLSRVNTEAFF.

The chain uses TRBV11-3 and TRBJ2-1, with D perhaps assigned TRBD1 or TRBD2 (6 bases each). The ends were cut back, 0 bases at V and 8 bases at J, with 20 bases in the middle. CDR3 size: 17 residues. Per the germline V gene, CDR1 is SGHNT and CDR2 is YENEEA. CDR3 region: CASSLDQGPGGLDEQFF. The CDR3, as DNA: TGTGCCAGCAGCTTAGATCAGGGGCCCGGGGGATTAGATGAGCAGTTCTTC. The variable domain in full, completed from reference TRBV11-3 and TRBJ2-1, reads EAGVVQSPRYKIIEKKQPVAFWCNPISGHNTLYWYLQNLGQGPELLIRYENEEAVDDSQLPKDRFSAERLKGVDSTLKIQPAELGDSAVYLCASSLDQGPGGLDEQFFGPGTRLTVL.

The chain combines TRBV7-9 with TRBJ2-2; D not resolved. Trimming left V 1 base short and J 4 bases short, with 7 bases between. The germline V gene encodes CDR1 SEHNR and CDR2 FQNEAQ (reference sequence). The CDR3 is 14 amino acids. This CDR3 is CASSLGQATGELFF. The CDR3 region has the DNA TGTGCCAGCAGCTTAGGGCAGGCCACCGGGGAGCTGTTTTTT.

This rearrangement joins TRBV7-2 to TRBJ2-7, with D possibly being TRBD1 (5 bases). CDR1 is SGHTA, CDR2 FQGNSA, per germline. Between the trimmed V and J ends, which lost 0 bases and 10 bases, there was a span of 13 bases. This CDR3 is built from 13 residues. CDR3 sequence reads: CASSLAAWGLQYF. The CDR3 nucleotides read TGTGCCAGCAGCTTAGCGGCCTGGGGCTTACAGTACTTC.

This chain joins TRBV6-5 and TRBJ1-2, with D possibly TRBD1 on 6 matching bases. The CDR3 length is 14 residues. Germline V gene lookup returns CDR1 MNHEY and CDR2 SVGAGI. The V end lost 8 bases, the J end lost 5 bases, and 18 bases lay between the germline ends. The CDR3 loop is CASAPAGTFYGYTF. In DNA form, the CDR3 reads TGTGCCAGCGCTCCCGCCGGGACATTTTATGGCTACACCTTC.

The chain combines TRBV28 with TRBJ1-2; no reliable D call. Germline values: CDR1 MDHEN, CDR2 SYDVKM. The V end was cut by 1 base, the J end by 8 bases, with 17 bases between. This CDR3 has 15 amino acids. CDR3 nucleotide sequence: TGTGCCAGCAGTTTATATCGGGTCCCGAAAGACGGCTACACCTTC. Residues: CASSLYRVPKDGYTF.

The chain uses TRBV27 and TRBJ2-7; the D call may be TRBD1 or TRBD2 (5 bases each). The CDR3 has 16 residues. The germline V gene encodes CDR1 MNHEY and CDR2 SMNVEV (reference sequence). The V gene lost 6 bases and the J gene lost 1 base, with 19 bases spanning the gap. The CDR3 region is CASSHPPGTGSYEQYF. The CDR3 region has the DNA TGTGCCAGCAGCCACCCCCCCGGGACGGGTTCCTACGAGCAGTACTTC.

The CDR3 region has the DNA TGTGCCAGCAGCTTAGAGGGTTTACCCTATAATTCACCCCTCCACTTT. Translation gives CASSLEGLPYNSPLHF. The J gene is TRBJ1-6, the V gene TRBV7-8; D is unresolved. The CDR3 has 16 amino acids. Germline V gene sequence: CDR1 SGHVS, CDR2 FQNEAQ. V lost 1 base, J lost 2 bases, and 9 bases lay in between.

This chain joins TRBV6-1 and TRBJ1-4; D not certain. CDR3 size: 13 residues. CDR1 is MNHNS, CDR2 SASEGT, per germline. Deletions cut 4 bases from V and 8 bases from J, with 11 bases between. The CDR3: CASSGNSIEKLFF. CDR3 bases: TGTGCCAGCAGTGGGAATAGTATAGAAAAACTGTTTTTT.

The V gene is TRBV7-2, the J gene TRBJ1-5, with no clear D. Per the germline V gene, CDR1 is SGHTA and CDR2 is FQGNSA. There are 19 residues in the CDR3. V was trimmed by 1 base and J by 3 bases, leaving 22 bases between them. CDR3 in DNA: TGTGCCAGCAGCTTAGAGTCCGGCAAACCGGGCTGGGACAATCAGCCCCAGCATTTT. Protein sequence: CASSLESGKPGWDNQPQHF.

Note on this clone: In the same sample, other DNA sequences code for this CDR3. The gene calls are TRBV18 and TRBJ2-7, with D perhaps TRBD1 (6 bases). The V and J ends lost 3 bases and 4 bases respectively, with 10 bases between them. This CDR3 spans 13 amino acids. CDR1 KGHSH and CDR2 LQKENI come from the germline V gene. The CDR3 DNA follows: TGTGCCAGCTCACCGGGACATCTTTACGAGCAGTACTTC. Translated, it gives CASSPGHLYEQYF.

This chain connects TRBV5-8 to TRBJ2-7; D tentatively fits TRBD1 or TRBD2 (5 bases each). The length of the CDR3 is 14 residues. The germline gives CDR1 SGHTS, CDR2 YDEGEE. Trimming removed 4 bases at V and 4 bases at J, with 15 bases between. In DNA form, the CDR3 reads TGTGCCAGCAGCAAAGGGACGGACCTTTACGAGCAGTACTTC. It specifies CASSKGTDLYEQYF.

The chain is built from TRBV6-1 and TRBJ1-5; D remains ambiguous. This CDR3 has 15 residues. The ends were cut back, 0 bases at V and 2 bases at J, with 8 bases in the middle. CDR1 and CDR2 from the germline V gene are MNHNS and SASEGT. The CDR3 DNA sequence: TGTGCCAGCAGTGAAGCCAGACGGGGCAATCAGCCCCAGCATTTT. Its translation: CASSEARRGNQPQHF.

Of note for this clone: A clone one base away is much larger, so this may be a read error. The genes are TRBV7-2 and TRBJ1-2, with 7 bases aligning to TRBD1. Looked up from germline, CDR1 is SGHTA and CDR2 is FQGNSA. The CDR3 extends over 15 amino acids. Trimming at V came to 3 bases and at J to 2 bases, leaving 6 bases not matched to a gene. CDR3 residues: CASSFTGTENYGYTF. The CDR3 bases are TGTGCCAGCAGCTTTACCGGGACAGAGAACTATGGCTACACCTTC.

This chain uses TRBV5-4 with TRBJ2-2; D is ambiguous. The CDR3 consists of 15 residues. V was clipped by 0 bases and J by 4 bases, with 10 bases between them. In germline, CDR1 is SGHNT, CDR2 YYREEE (reference sequence). CDR3 in DNA: TGTGCCAGCAGCTTGGCCCCACTCTTCACCGGGGAGCTGTTTTTT. Translated: CASSLAPLFTGELFF.

A few counts support this clone. The sample contains more than one DNA sequence encoding this CDR3. The rearrangement uses TRBV2 and TRBJ2-2, with 8 bases lining up with TRBD1. The ends lost 6 bases at V and 1 base at J; junction bases unmatched: 4. CDR1 and CDR2 (germline): SNHLY, FYNNEI. The CDR3 runs 15 residues. The CDR3 reads CASRAGQGNTGELFF. In DNA form, the CDR3 reads TGTGCCAGCAGGGCTGGACAGGGGAACACCGGGGAGCTGTTTTTT.

This CDR3 is CASSSSLEGDTQYF. The CDR3 DNA is TGTGCCAGCAGCTCGAGTCTAGAGGGGGATACGCAGTATTTT. The genes are TRBV7-2 and TRBJ2-3; D might be TRBD1 or TRBD2, each matching 5 bases. CDR1 is SGHTA and CDR2 is FQGNSA in the germline V gene. The CDR3 sequence is 14 residues long. Trimming took off 4 bases at V and 6 bases at J, with 14 bases between the two ends. Combining the CDR3 with reference TRBV7-2 and TRBJ2-3 gives the whole variable domain GAGVSQSPSNKVTEKGKDVELRCDPISGHTALYWYRQSLGQGLEFLIYFQGNSAPDKSGLPSDRFSAERTGGSVSTLTIQRTQQEDSAVYLCASSSSLEGDTQYFGPGTRLTVL.

The rearrangement links TRBV4-1 to TRBJ2-2; a possible D gene is TRBD1 (6 bases). CDR1 is MGHRA and CDR2 is YSYEKL in the germline V gene. The V end lost 1 base, the J end lost 0 bases, and 6 bases lay between the germline ends. The CDR3 spans 15 residues. The CDR3 DNA follows: TGCGCCAGCAGCCAAGGGACAGCGAACACCGGGGAGCTGTTTTTT. This sequence encodes CASSQGTANTGELFF.

This chain uses TRBV7-2 with TRBJ2-3; TRBD2 aligns across 9 bases. With V trimmed by 1 base and J by 6 bases, 8 bases remained unmatched. Germline CDR1 is SGHTA and CDR2 is FQGNSA. The CDR3 consists of 16 residues. CDR3 coding DNA: TGTGCCAGCAGCTTAGGGGCGCGGGGGGGCCCGGATACGCAGTATTTT. It codes for CASSLGARGGPDTQYF.